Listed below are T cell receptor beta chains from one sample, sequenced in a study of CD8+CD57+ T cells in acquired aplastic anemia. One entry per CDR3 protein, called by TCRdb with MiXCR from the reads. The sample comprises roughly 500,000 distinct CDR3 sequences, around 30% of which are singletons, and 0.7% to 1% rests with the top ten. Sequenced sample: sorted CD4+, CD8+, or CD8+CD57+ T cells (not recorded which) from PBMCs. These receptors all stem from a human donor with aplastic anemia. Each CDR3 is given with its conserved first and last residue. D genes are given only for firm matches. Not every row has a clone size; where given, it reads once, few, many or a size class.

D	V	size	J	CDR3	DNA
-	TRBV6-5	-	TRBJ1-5	CASSFRQVDINQPQHF	TGTGCCAGCAGTTTTCGACAGGTAGACATTAATCAGCCCCAGCATTTT
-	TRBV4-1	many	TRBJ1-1	CASRNRASSTEAFF	TGCGCCAGCAGAAACAGGGCTTCTAGCACTGAAGCTTTCTTT
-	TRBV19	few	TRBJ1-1	CASRDGTANAEAFF	TGTGCCAGTAGGGACGGGACCGCGAACGCTGAAGCTTTCTTT
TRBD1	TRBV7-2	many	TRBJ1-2	CASSLGTGGLSYTF	TGTGCCAGCAGCTTAGGGACAGGGGGCCTTAGCTACACCTTC
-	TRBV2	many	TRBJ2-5	CASSARRETQYF	TGTGCCAGCAGCGCACGGAGGGAGACCCAGTACTTC
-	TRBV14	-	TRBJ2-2	CASSQVRAGWNTGELFF	TGTGCCAGCAGCCAAGTTCGGGCGGGCTGGAACACCGGGGAGCTGTTTTTT
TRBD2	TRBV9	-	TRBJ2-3	CASTAGRTRDTDTQYF	TGTGCCAGCACCGCGGGCCGGACTAGGGACACAGATACGCAGTATTTT
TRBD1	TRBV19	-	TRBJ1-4	CASSIRQGPEKLFF	TGTGCCAGTAGTATACGACAGGGCCCCGAAAAACTGTTTTTT
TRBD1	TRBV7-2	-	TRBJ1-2	CASSEVQGVGYGYTF	TGTGCCAGCAGTGAAGTCCAGGGGGTGGGCTATGGCTACACCTTC
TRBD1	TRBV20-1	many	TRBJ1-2	CSASTGGDYGYTF	TGCAGTGCTAGTACAGGGGGCGACTATGGCTACACCTTC
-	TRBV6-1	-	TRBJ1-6	CASTLNKIDNSPPHF	TGTGCCAGCACCTTGAATAAAATTGATAATTCACCCCCCCACTTT
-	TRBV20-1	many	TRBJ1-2	CSARDQRNYGYTF	TGCAGTGCTAGGGACCAAAGAAACTATGGCTACACCTTC
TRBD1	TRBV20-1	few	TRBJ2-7	CSALTPGTGRGYEQYF	TGCAGTGCCCTTACTCCCGGGACAGGGAGGGGATACGAGCAGTACTTC
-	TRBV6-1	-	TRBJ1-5	CASSPNSNSNQPQHF	TGTGCCAGCAGTCCCAATTCCAATAGCAATCAGCCCCAGCATTTT
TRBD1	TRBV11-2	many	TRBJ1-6	CASSYQGDRNNSPLHF	TGTGCCAGCAGCTACCAGGGGGACCGCAATAATTCACCCCTCCACTTT
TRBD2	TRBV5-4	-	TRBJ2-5	CASSTPSGNGETQYF	TGTGCCAGCAGCACCCCAAGCGGGAACGGTGAGACCCAGTACTTC
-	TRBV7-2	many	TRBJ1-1	CASSLEKNTEAFF	TGTGCCAGCAGCTTAGAGAAGAACACTGAAGCTTTCTTT
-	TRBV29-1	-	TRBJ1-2	CSVAGTQGGYGYTF	TGCAGCGTAGCCGGGACTCAGGGAGGCTATGGCTACACCTTC
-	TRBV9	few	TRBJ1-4	CASSVDVTATNEKLFF	TGTGCCAGCAGCGTAGATGTAACAGCAACTAATGAAAAACTGTTTTTT
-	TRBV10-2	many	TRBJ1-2	CASSDRQGQGYTF	TGCGCCAGCAGTGATCGCCAGGGACAAGGCTACACCTTC
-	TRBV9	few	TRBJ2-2	CASSTSRNTGELFF	TGTGCCAGCAGCACTAGCAGGAACACCGGGGAGCTGTTTTTT
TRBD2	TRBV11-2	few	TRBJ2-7	CASSLRGASGGPSEQYF	TGTGCCAGCAGCTTACGCGGGGCTAGCGGGGGACCTAGCGAGCAGTACTTC
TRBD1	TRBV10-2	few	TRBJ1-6	CASSDLVGQGSSPLHF	TGCGCCAGCAGTGATTTGGTCGGACAGGGGAGCTCACCCCTCCACTTT
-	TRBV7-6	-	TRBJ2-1	CASMGGGEQFF	TGTGCCAGCATGGGGGGCGGTGAGCAGTTCTTC
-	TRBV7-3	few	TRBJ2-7	CASSQDTTGAGEQYF	TGTGCCAGCAGCCAAGATACGACGGGGGCCGGAGAGCAGTACTTC
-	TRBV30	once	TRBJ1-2	CAWSGPHGYTF	TGTGCCTGGAGTGGGCCGCATGGCTACACCTTC
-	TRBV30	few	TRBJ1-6	CAWSGGNNSPLHF	TGTGCCTGGAGTGGGGGGAATAATTCACCCCTCCACTTT
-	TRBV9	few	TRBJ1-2	CASSVEGRGANLYGYTF	TGTGCCAGCAGCGTAGAGGGGCGGGGTGCAAATCTCTATGGCTACACCTTC
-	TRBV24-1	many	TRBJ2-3	CATSSPDTDTQYF	TGTGCCACCAGTAGTCCAGACACAGATACGCAGTATTTT
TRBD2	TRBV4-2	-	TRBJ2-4	CASSPVVAGAGSKNIQYF	TGTGCCAGCAGCCCTGTGGTAGCGGGAGCCGGAAGCAAAAACATTCAGTACTTC
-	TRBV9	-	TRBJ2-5	CASSATSQGRETQYF	TGTGCCAGCAGCGCTACTTCACAGGGTCGGGAGACCCAGTACTTC
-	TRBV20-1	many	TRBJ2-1	CSARVDEQFF	TGCAGTGCCCGAGTGGATGAGCAGTTCTTC
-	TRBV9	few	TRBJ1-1	CASSEGRGSRSEAFF	TGTGCCAGCAGCGAGGGTAGGGGTTCTCGTTCTGAAGCTTTCTTT
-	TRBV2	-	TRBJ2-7	CASSQEDTGSYEQYF	TGCGCCAGCAGCCAAGAAGATACAGGGAGCTACGAGCAGTACTTC
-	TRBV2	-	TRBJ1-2	CASRAGETNYGYTF	TGTGCCAGCAGAGCGGGAGAAACTAACTATGGCTACACCTTC
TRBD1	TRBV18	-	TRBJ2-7	CASSAGDSSYEQYF	TGTGCCAGCTCAGCAGGGGACAGCTCCTACGAGCAGTACTTC
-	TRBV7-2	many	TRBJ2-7	CASSLAQKGPYEQYF	TGTGCCAGCAGCTTAGCGCAAAAGGGCCCCTACGAGCAGTACTTC
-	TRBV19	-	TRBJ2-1	CASSMAVYNEQFF	TGTGCCAGTAGTATGGCGGTTTACAATGAGCAGTTCTTC
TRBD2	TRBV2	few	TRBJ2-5	CASSGGLAGGPGRETQYF	TGTGCCAGCAGTGGCGGCCTAGCGGGAGGGCCTGGGCGGGAGACCCAGTACTTC
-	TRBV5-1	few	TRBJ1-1	CASSLPGGNTEAFF	TGCGCCAGCAGCTTGCCCGGGGGGAACACTGAAGCTTTCTTT
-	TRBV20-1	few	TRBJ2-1	CSARMGKNEQFF	TGCAGTGCTAGAATGGGGAAGAATGAGCAGTTCTTC
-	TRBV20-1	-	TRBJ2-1	CSAREHSSYNEQFF	TGCAGTGCTAGGGAACATAGCTCCTACAATGAGCAGTTCTTC
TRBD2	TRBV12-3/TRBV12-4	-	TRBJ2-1	CASRGGLATNEQFF	TGTGCCAGCAGGGGAGGACTAGCGACGAATGAGCAGTTCTTC
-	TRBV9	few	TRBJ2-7	CASSVQLGHEQYF	TGTGCCAGCAGCGTGCAACTAGGCCACGAGCAGTACTTC
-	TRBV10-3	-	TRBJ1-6	CATTGQIEGSPLHF	TGTGCCACCACGGGCCAGATCGAGGGATCACCCCTACACTTT
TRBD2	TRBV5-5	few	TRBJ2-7	CASSPLAGGYGEQYF	TGTGCCAGCAGCCCACTAGCGGGGGGTTACGGCGAGCAGTACTTC
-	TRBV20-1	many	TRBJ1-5	CSARSISNQPQHF	TGCAGTGCACGCTCCATTAGCAATCAGCCCCAGCATTTT